This T cell receptor beta chain was profiled in a study of blood T cell repertoires in COVID-19 (TCRdb year 2020). Regarding the study in general: Samples covering the acute and convalescent phases of COVID-19 were provided by collaborators in the United States, Italy and Spain. The prospective study material was composed of cDNA or gDNA derived from T cells, B-cell-depleted T cells, or PBMCs. The dataset comprised deeply sampled blood TCRbeta repertoires from subjects exposed to, actively infected with, or recovered from COVID-19. The repertoires were made available in a free public database intended to serve as a resource for research on the immune response to SARS-CoV-2. The samples were drawn from the first 160 participants of the ongoing ImmuneRACE study and from 1,254 subjects provided by 6 global collaborators. A de-identified subject ID, COVID-19 status, age in years and sex were almost always included in the sample metadata. HLA class I and class II types, where available, came from metadata supplied by the sample provider rather than from assay-based typing. What the work shows at the level of the full study, not this receptor alone: The amount of clinical and demographic metadata varied by source and participant and was provided uncurated.

Whole blood was collected in K2EDTA tubes by collaborating institutions according to the institutions' own protocols. Collaborator samples were shipped for TCRbeta analysis as frozen whole blood, isolated PBMCs, or DNA extracted from either sample type. The immunoSEQ Assay, a bias-controlled multiplex PCR, was used to amplify TCRbeta CDR3 regions from genomic DNA. The authors processed their data as follows. The number of nucleated cells in each sample was estimated from the amplification of reference gene primers within the assay. To quantify the absolute abundance of each unique TCRbeta CDR3 rearrangement, sequence reads were collapsed and filtered. For each sample, productive Simpson clonality was calculated as the square root of Simpson's diversity index across productive rearrangements. Not all clones reach the TCRdb copy of this immuneACCESS table, which keeps in-frame sequences only. Checked studies attribute under half of the gap to unresolved V genes and leave the rest unexplained. Clone size and V and J calls were adopted from that table, with D and trimming inferred from the DNA. The table for this sample lists about 41,000 clones; around 76% of them were counted only once. The top ten clonotypes cover 27% of the sample.

Comment on this clone: Its cognate antigen has yet to be identified. One base away there is no much larger clone; base qualities are not given.

The sample consisted of peripheral blood. The clonotype was recovered from a man at least 80 years old with acute or convalescent COVID-19.

In nucleotides, the sequence is TGCAGCGCACAAGGGGGCTTCAATCAGCCCCAGCATTTT. Translated, this is CSAQGGFNQPQHF. The sequence links TRBV29-1 to TRBJ1-5; the junction holds 7 bases that match TRBD1. The germline V gene encodes CDR1 SQVTM and CDR2 ANQGSEA. The V end gives up 7 bases and the J end 3 bases, leaving 6 bases in the junction not matched to a gene. The CDR3 spans 13 residues, from the cysteine through the phenylalanine. Kept here is only the CDR3 DNA, which spans 39 bases and is read in frame from base 1.